This T cell receptor beta chain was documented in a study of blood T cell repertoires in COVID-19. Study-level background: There were acute and convalescent COVID-19 samples, and they came from the United States, Italy and Spain.

There are 15 residues in the CDR3. Per germline, CDR1 SEHNR and CDR2 FQNEAQ (reference sequence). Trimming left V 2 bases short and J 7 bases short, with 18 bases between. Sequenced by immunoSEQ multiplex PCR; TCRdb stores in-frame clones only, minus some. This sample yields around 100,000 clones, of which approximately 80% are seen a single time; roughly 24% belongs to the top ten. This chain joins TRBV7-9 and TRBJ2-7, with D maybe TRBD2 (6 bases). Material: peripheral blood. The sequence derives from a human donor in a cohort sampled during active COVID-19. This CDR3 is CASSLYQGIGGEQYF. CDR3 in DNA: TGTGCCAGCAGCTTATATCAGGGAATAGGAGGGGAGCAGTACTTC.